This T cell receptor beta chain was recovered during a study of blood T cell repertoires in COVID-19. Study as a whole: Material from acute and convalescent COVID-19 was sourced from the United States, Italy and Spain. The analysed material was cDNA or gDNA that came from T cells, B-cell-depleted T cells, or PBMCs.

In the source study's methods: Reference gene primer amplification gave estimated nucleated cell counts. Measured with immunoSEQ multiplex PCR; TCRdb has only the in-frame clones, and not every one. From that table come the V and J calls and clone size; the DNA was used to work out D and trimming. The sample has a few hundred thousand clones, approximately 88% seen once. The TCR comes from a woman in her 70s with COVID-19, enrolled during active disease. Material: peripheral blood.

The CDR3 sequence: CASSPRLAGRYNEQFF. The CDR3 DNA reads TGTGCCAGCAGCCCTCGACTAGCGGGGCGCTACAATGAGCAGTTCTTC. The rearrangement links TRBV9 to TRBJ2-1; 11 nucleotides align to TRBD2. The CDR3 spans 16 residues. Germline values: CDR1 SGDLS, CDR2 YYNGEE. Trimming cost V 4 bases and J 3 bases; bases outside gene matches: 6.